This T cell receptor (beta chain) was documented in a study of CD8 T cells in Susac syndrome. The CDR3 contains 19 residues. Germline V gene sequence: CDR1 SGHRS, CDR2 YFSETQ. The J segment lost 5 bases and the V segment lost 6 bases, leaving 25 bases of the junction unmatched. Random hexamers were used to reverse transcribe roughly 0.45 to 1 ug of RNA. immunoSEQ multiplex PCR amplified TCR beta CDR3 across 54 Vbeta, 13 Jbeta. TCRdb independently ran MiXCR on the immunoSEQ multiplex PCR reads; one entry per CDR3 protein. The table records roughly 120,000 distinct CDR3 sequences, roughly 93% of them present only once.

The chain combines TRBV5-1 with TRBJ2-5, with TRBD2 matching 7 bases. Sequencing used CD4+ T cells from PBMCs. The receptor comes from a human donor with multiple sclerosis. The CDR3 loop reads CASTGGTSRVIYAKETQYF. In DNA form, the CDR3 reads TGCGCCAGCACGGGAGGCACTTCACGAGTCATATACGCAAAGGAGACCCAGTACTTC. Together with reference TRBV5-1 and TRBJ2-5, the CDR3 gives the full variable domain: KAGVTQTPRYLIKTRGQQVTLSCSPISGHRSVSWYQQTPGQGLQFLFEYFSETQRNKGNFPGRFSGRQFSNSRSEMNVSTLELGDSALYLCASTGGTSRVIYAKETQYFGPGTRLLVL.